Reported below is one TCR beta chain. The sample is drawn from a study of technical replicates of blood from a handful of donors. The CDR3 has 21 amino acids. Germline V CDR1 and CDR2: WNHNN, SYGVQD (reference sequence). Trimming removed 0 bases at V and 4 bases at J, with 28 bases between. Libraries were prepared by immunoSEQ multiplex PCR; TCRdb keeps only in-frame clonotypes and omits some of them. The table includes some 69,000 clones, roughly 88% detected once. The sample was PBMCs. The chain combines TRBV10-1 with TRBJ1-3, with D perhaps TRBD1 (5 bases). The clonotype comes from a human donor in good health. Some clones in this sample may be carry-over from other donors' samples. CDR3 sequence (DNA): TGCGCCAGCAGTGAGTCACTTGGGGCAGTGGGCTCCCGACCGAGAGGAAACACCATATATTTT. Translating it yields CASSESLGAVGSRPRGNTIYF.